The sequence of this T cell receptor beta chain was determined in a study of a mutant IDH1 vaccine in newly diagnosed glioma. For the study at large: Most patients had radiochemotherapy with temozolomide before enrollment; others had one alone.

Sequencing was performed with immunoSEQ multiplex PCR; in TCRdb, only in-frame clones are kept and a portion is missing. The sample records about 130,000 clones, around 77% being singletons. The CDR3 is 16 amino acids. Germline lookup yields CDR1 SEHNR and CDR2 FQNEAQ (reference sequence). The junction had 9 bases not matched to a gene; V was cut back by 2 bases and J by 4 bases. Comment on this clone: The antigen is undetermined.

The time point was: week 11, during vaccination. Each dose of the vaccine consisted of 300 ug of mutant IDH1 20-mer peptide, with topical imiquimod. New astrocytomas of WHO grade 3 or 4 that were IDH1-mutant and ATRX-lost were found in the donors. The clonotype comes from a man in his forties with glioma. This specimen consisted of PBMCs, obtained from a glioma patient whose treatment included an IDH1 peptide vaccine. V usage is TRBV7-9 and J usage is TRBJ2-5, with 8 bases that match TRBD1. The DNA of the CDR3 is TGTGCCAGCAGCTTAAGGGTAGACAGGGGAGGAGAGACCCAGTACTTC. Its translation: CASSLRVDRGGETQYF.